This T cell receptor (beta chain) was sequenced during a study of T cells after yellow fever vaccination. The V gene end was trimmed by 6 bases and the J gene end by 5 bases; junction bases not matched to a gene: 6. Looked up from germline, CDR1 is WSHSY and CDR2 is SAAADI. This CDR3 has 14 amino acids. There are a few counts of this clonotype. TCRdb re-analysed the 5' RACE reads in MiXCR, keeping a single row per CDR3 protein. Altogether some 670,000 distinct CDR3 sequences are present, around 12% being singletons, with the ten largest covering 14% to 15%. This rearrangement joins TRBV10-2 to TRBJ2-3, with 9 bases matching TRBD1. The input for sequencing was PBMCs, taken on the day of the yellow fever booster vaccination. The TCR was taken from a man in his thirties or forties who received the YFV17D yellow fever vaccine. The CDR3 region is CASSSGTGIDTQYF. For the CDR3, the DNA is TGCGCCAGCAGCTCCGGGACAGGGATAGATACGCAGTATTTT.